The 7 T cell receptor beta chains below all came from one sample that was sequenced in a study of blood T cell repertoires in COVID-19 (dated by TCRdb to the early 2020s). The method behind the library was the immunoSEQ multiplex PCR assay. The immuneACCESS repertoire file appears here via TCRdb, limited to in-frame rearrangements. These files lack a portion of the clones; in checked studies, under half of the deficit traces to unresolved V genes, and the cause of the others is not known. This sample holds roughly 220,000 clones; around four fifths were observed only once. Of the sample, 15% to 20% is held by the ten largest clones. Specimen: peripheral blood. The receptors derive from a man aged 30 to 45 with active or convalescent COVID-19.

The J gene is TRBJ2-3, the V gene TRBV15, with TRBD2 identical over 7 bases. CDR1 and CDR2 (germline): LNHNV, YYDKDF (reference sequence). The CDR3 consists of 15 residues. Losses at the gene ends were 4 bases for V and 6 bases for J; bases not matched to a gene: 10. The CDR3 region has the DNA TGTGCCACCAGCATGGGGGGGACCTTCGCGGATACGCAGTATTTT. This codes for CATSMGGTFADTQYF. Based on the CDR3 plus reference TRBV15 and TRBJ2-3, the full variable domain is DAMVIQNPRYQVTQFGKPVTLSCSQTLNHNVMYWYQQKSSQAPKLLFHYYDKDFNNEADTPDNFQSRRPNTSFCFLDIRSPGLGDTAMYLCATSMGGTFADTQYFGPGTRLTVL.

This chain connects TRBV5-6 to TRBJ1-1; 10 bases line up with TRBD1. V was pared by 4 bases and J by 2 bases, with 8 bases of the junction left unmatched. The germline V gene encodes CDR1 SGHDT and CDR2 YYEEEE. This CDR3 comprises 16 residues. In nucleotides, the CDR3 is TGTGCCAGCAGCGTGGGACAGGGGATGGGCAACACTGAAGCTTTCTTT. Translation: CASSVGQGMGNTEAFF.

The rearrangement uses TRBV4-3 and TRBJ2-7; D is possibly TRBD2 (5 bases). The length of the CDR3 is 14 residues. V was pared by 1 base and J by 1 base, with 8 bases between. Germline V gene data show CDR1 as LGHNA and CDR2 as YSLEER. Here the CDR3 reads CASSQGPGSYEQYF. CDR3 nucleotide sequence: TGCGCCAGCAGCCAAGGTCCGGGATCCTACGAGCAGTACTTC.

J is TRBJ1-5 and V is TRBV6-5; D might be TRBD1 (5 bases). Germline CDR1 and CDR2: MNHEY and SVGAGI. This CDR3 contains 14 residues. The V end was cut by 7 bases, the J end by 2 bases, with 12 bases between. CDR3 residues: CASKGNMGNQPQHF. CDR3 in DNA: TGTGCCAGCAAGGGGAACATGGGCAATCAGCCCCAGCATTTT.

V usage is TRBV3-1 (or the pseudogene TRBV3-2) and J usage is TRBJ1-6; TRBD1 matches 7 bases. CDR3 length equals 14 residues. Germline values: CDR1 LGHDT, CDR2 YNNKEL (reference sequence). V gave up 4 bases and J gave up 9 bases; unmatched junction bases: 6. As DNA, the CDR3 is TGTGCCAGCAGCCCAGACAGGGATATTTCACCCCTCCACTTT. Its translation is CASSPDRDISPLHF.

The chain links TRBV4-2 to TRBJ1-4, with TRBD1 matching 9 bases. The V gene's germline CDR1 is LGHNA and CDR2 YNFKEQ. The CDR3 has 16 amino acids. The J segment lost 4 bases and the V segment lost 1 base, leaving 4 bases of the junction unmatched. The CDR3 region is CASSQGGTGFNEKLFF. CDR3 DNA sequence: TGTGCCAGCAGCCAAGGCGGGACAGGGTTTAATGAAAAACTGTTTTTT.

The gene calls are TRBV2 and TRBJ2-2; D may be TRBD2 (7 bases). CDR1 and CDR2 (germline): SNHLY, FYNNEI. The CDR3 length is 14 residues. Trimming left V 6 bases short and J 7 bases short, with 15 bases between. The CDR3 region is CASRGGGAVGELFF. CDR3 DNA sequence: TGTGCCAGCAGGGGAGGGGGAGCTGTCGGGGAGCTGTTTTTT.